This T cell receptor (beta chain) was profiled in a study of CD8 T cells in ankylosing spondylitis (dated by TCRdb to 2015 to 2018). About the study as a whole: The study profiled T cell receptor beta repertoires in healthy donors and ankylosing spondylitis patients to find disease-linked TCR variants. In total, the full study cohort was made up of some 110 healthy donors and about two dozen ankylosing spondylitis patients. Samples of peripheral blood were taken, and for ankylosing spondylitis patients, synovial fluid was collected as well.

TCRdb shows the sequencer as Illumina HiSeq 2500. Quantitative 5'-RACE with molecular barcodes was used to prepare TCR beta libraries. In the paper's pipeline: A new computational method, built on a probabilistic model of VDJ rearrangement, was used to identify disease-linked TCR variants. The public reads were reprocessed in TCRdb via fastp at Q25 and MiXCR, keeping in-frame beta chains. Each CDR3 protein appears once, grouped with its most common genes and DNA. These V and J calls rely on TCRdb rather than the paper's analysis. The sample yields about 330,000 distinct CDR3 sequences; around 7.6% were counted once. Roughly 15% of the sample is taken by the ten largest. This clonotype was observed a few times. What antigen it recognizes has not been identified. Base qualities are not at hand, and no much larger clone is one base apart. Study-wide findings and limitations: The disease-linked clones were reported as significantly enriched in matched synovial fluid samples from ankylosing spondylitis patients. A TCR beta motif of several highly homologous amino acid variants appeared characteristic of blood from ankylosing spondylitis patients. Some motif variants were previously reported in synovial fluid and blood of reactive arthritis patients, suggesting common disease-initiation mechanisms. The disease-linked clones had a CD8+ phenotype and were found at relatively low frequencies in peripheral blood.

The CDR3 covers 15 residues, taking in both the cysteine and the phenylalanine. Only CDR3 DNA remains: 45 bases, in frame from the first base. Deletion took 0 bases off V and 0 bases off J, with a span of 12 bases between the germline ends. CDR1 DFQATT and CDR2 SNEGSKA were looked up in the germline V gene (reference sequence). Recombination joined TRBV20-1 with TRBJ2-7; TRBD1 is a possible D gene, resting on 5 matching bases. The TCR originated in a male donor with ankylosing spondylitis. The sample comprised blood, either unsorted or a sorted T cell fraction (not recorded which). The nucleotides read TGCAGTGCTAGAGATCGGAGACAGAGCTCCTACGAGCAGTACTTC. This translates into CSARDRRQSSYEQYF.